This paragraph reports one TCR beta chain. Reanalyzing the 5' RACE reads, TCRdb keeps one entry per CDR3 protein, without DNA. Found here are around 450,000 distinct CDR3 sequences; the top ten clones hold 2% to 2.5%. Germline lookup yields CDR1 LNHDA and CDR2 SQIVND (reference sequence). This CDR3 is built from 14 residues. The data originate from a study of monozygotic twins with inflammatory bowel disease. The sequencing sample was made of blood. The sequence was obtained from a human donor with ulcerative colitis or Crohn's disease, or a healthy co-twin of an affected twin (not recorded which). This chain links TRBV19 with TRBJ2-3; TCRdb proposes TRBD1, but this gene call is untestable without DNA. CDR3 sequence: CASSTGQNTDTQYF.